The sequence of this TCR beta chain was determined in a study of cytomegalovirus exposure and HLA in healthy donors. Study details: Of the donors genotyped, a few hundred in all, about 80% fell in the Caucasian-associated ancestry cluster. Study results and caveats: Over 15,000 TCR beta sequences were associated with HLA alleles at 0.05 false discovery rate in a later analysis. In an earlier analysis, most TCR beta V segments were productive about 87% or about 30% of the time. Across donors, most TCRs were seen rarely, yet some public ones were widespread.

Amplification used 60 Vbeta primers and 13 Jbeta primers. Sequencing used immunoSEQ multiplex PCR; TCRdb keeps in-frame clones, though not all of them. Counted here are about 130,000 clones, approximately 81% occurring once; the ten biggest clones make up roughly 7%. A word on this clone: Its antigen remains unidentified.

CDR1 and CDR2 (germline): MNHEY, SMNVEV (reference sequence). The CDR3 is 14 residues long. V was pared by 5 bases and J by 3 bases, with 5 bases of the junction left unmatched. This receptor was identified in a male donor in good health and CMV-seronegative. The sample consisted of PBMCs. The chain joins TRBV27 to TRBJ2-7; TRBD1 aligns across 9 bases. The CDR3 nucleotides are TGTGCCAGCAGTCCCGGGACAGGGAACTACGAGCAGTACTTC. It is translated as CASSPGTGNYEQYF.